The 7 T cell receptor beta chains below all came from one sample that was sequenced in a study of shared clonotypes between healthy human individuals (dated by TCRdb to 2018 to 2021). The method was the immunoSEQ multiplex PCR assay. This immuneACCESS table, as held by TCRdb, lists in-frame sequences with V and J called but not all clones. Of the missing ones, under half trace to an unresolved V gene in checked studies; the others have no known cause. This sample holds around 1.6 million clones; about 98% were observed only once. The ten largest clones represent approximately 0.45% of the sample. Source material: naive CD4+ T cells sorted from blood. The meaning of the sample's cell subset or site label: CD45RA+ positively selected. These receptors came from a man aged 30-40 years in good health.

Only one count was recorded for this clone. Within the sample, other DNA sequences also encode this same CDR3. The chain combines TRBV5-1 with TRBJ2-1, with no clear D. Per the germline V gene, CDR1 is SGHRS and CDR2 is YFSETQ. CDR3 length: 13 residues. V lost 5 bases and J 5 bases, leaving 11 bases between the germline ends. The CDR3: CASSPGPNNEQFF. The CDR3 region has the DNA TGCGCCAGCAGTCCCGGGCCCAACAATGAGCAGTTCTTC.

The chain uses TRBV6-5 and TRBJ1-2; unclear D gene. Deletions cut 3 bases from V and 6 bases from J, with 20 bases between. Germline loops: CDR1 MNHEY, CDR2 SVGAGI. The CDR3 covers 16 residues. Here the CDR3 reads CASSYRVVGSSDGYTF. Here the CDR3 DNA reads TGTGCCAGCAGTTATAGGGTGGTCGGTTCTTCCGATGGCTACACCTTC.

V usage is TRBV20-1 and J usage is TRBJ2-5; no clear D. This CDR3 has 11 amino acids. CDR1 is DFQATT and CDR2 is SNEGSKA in the germline V gene (reference sequence). Trimming pared 4 bases from V and 1 base from J, leaving 4 bases between. Here the CDR3 DNA reads TGCAGTGCTACCACCCAAGAGACCCAGTACTTC. This sequence encodes CSATTQETQYF.

The chain recombines TRBV5-6 with TRBJ1-2; the match to TRBD1 covers 7 bases. This CDR3 region has 17 residues. Germline V gene data show CDR1 as SGHDT and CDR2 as YYEEEE. V was clipped by 3 bases and J by 0 bases; unmatched bases: 11. Here the CDR3 reads CASSWTGLLKANYGYTF. In DNA, the CDR3 is TGTGCCAGCAGCTGGACAGGCCTACTCAAGGCTAACTATGGCTACACCTTC.

The chain recombines TRBV2 with TRBJ1-3; D remains unclear. V was clipped by 7 bases and J by 1 base, with 8 bases between them. Germline CDR1 reads SNHLY; CDR2 reads FYNNEI. The CDR3 has 13 amino acids. CDR3 amino acids: CASNPRSGNTIYF. Written as DNA, the CDR3 is TGTGCCAGCAACCCCCGATCTGGAAACACCATATATTTT.

This clone was found once. The rearrangement links TRBV14 to TRBJ2-3; D gene ambiguous. CDR1 and CDR2 from the germline V gene are SGHDN and FVKESK. The CDR3 extends over 15 amino acids. V was pared by 3 bases and J by 2 bases, with 12 bases between. The CDR3 reads CASSQVRGYTDTQYF. CDR3 nucleotide sequence: TGTGCCAGCAGCCAGGTTCGCGGCTACACAGATACGCAGTATTTT.

The chain joins TRBV27 to TRBJ2-7; 10 bases agree with TRBD1. Germline trimming cut 4 bases from V and 3 bases from J; bases unmatched to any gene: 6. Germline CDR1 reads MNHEY; CDR2 reads SMNVEV (reference sequence). The CDR3 totals 15 residues. In DNA, the CDR3 is TGTGCCAGCAGTTCTCCGGGACAGGGGAACTACGAGCAGTACTTC. Protein sequence: CASSSPGQGNYEQYF.